The 20 T cell receptor beta chains below were found in one sample sequenced in a study of blood T cell repertoires in COVID-19. Method: immunoSEQ multiplex PCR; TCRdb's copy keeps in-frame clones and lacks some. The sample yields around 130,000 clones, roughly 84% seen once. Material: PBMCs or T cells enriched from blood (not recorded which). These receptors all stem from a woman under 40 who had recovered from COVID-19.

V is TRBV4-3 and J is TRBJ1-4; the match to TRBD1 covers 11 bases. The CDR3 totals 16 residues. J was trimmed by 7 bases and V by 4 bases; bases with no gene match: 8. Germline loops: CDR1 LGHNA, CDR2 YSLEER. The CDR3 nucleotides read TGCGCCAGCAGCCTAAGAGGGGGACAGGGGGGTGAAAAACTGTTTTTT. This gives the protein CASSLRGGQGGEKLFF.

This clone was counted once. The chain combines TRBV4-1 with TRBJ1-5, with 12 bases lining up with TRBD1. CDR1 is MGHRA, CDR2 YSYEKL, per germline. This CDR3 spans 16 amino acids. The V gene end was trimmed by 6 bases and the J gene end by 6 bases; junction bases not matched to a gene: 9. The chain's CDR3 is CASSPRGQGAVQPQHF. CDR3 nucleotide sequence: TGCGCCAGCAGTCCTCGGGGACAGGGGGCGGTTCAGCCCCAGCATTTT.

This clone was seen a few times. Other nucleotide sequences from this sample produce the same CDR3. The chain is built from TRBV30 and TRBJ1-5; D uncertain. The CDR3 totals 13 residues. V shed 2 bases and J shed 2 bases, with 7 bases lying between them. The V gene's germline CDR1 is GTSNPN and CDR2 SVGIG (reference sequence). The CDR3 DNA is TGTGCCTGGAGTTCAGGCGGCAATCAGCCCCAGCATTTT. It specifies CAWSSGGNQPQHF.

V is TRBV28 and J is TRBJ1-5; 7 bases align to TRBD1. CDR1 and CDR2 from the germline V gene are MDHEN and SYDVKM. The CDR3 loop spans 14 amino acids. Germline trimming cut 1 base from V and 7 bases from J; bases unmatched to any gene: 4. CDR3 loop: CASSLLTGRQPQHF. The CDR3 nucleotides are TGTGCCAGCAGTTTATTGACAGGGAGGCAGCCCCAGCATTTT.

This clone was observed a handful of times. The chain uses TRBV9 and TRBJ1-6; D may be TRBD1 (5 bases). The V end was cut by 4 bases, the J end by 8 bases, with 16 bases between. This CDR3 region has 15 residues. Germline V gene data show CDR1 as SGDLS and CDR2 as YYNGEE. The CDR3 DNA reads as TGTGCCAGCAGCTCGCTGGGGCAGGGCGATTCACCCCTCCACTTT. Translation: CASSSLGQGDSPLHF.

The J gene is TRBJ2-2, the V gene TRBV27; 9 nucleotides agree with TRBD1. The length of the CDR3 is 13 residues. Trimming at V came to 3 bases and at J to 13 bases, leaving 6 bases not matched to a gene. Germline V gene sequence: CDR1 MNHEY, CDR2 SMNVEV (reference sequence). CDR3 coding DNA: TGTGCCAGCAGTTTTTGGGGACAGGGCGGGCTGTTTTTT. Residues: CASSFWGQGGLFF.

This chain links TRBV5-5 with TRBJ2-5; 11 bases are a match to TRBD2. V gave up 4 bases and J gave up 0 bases; unmatched junction bases: 11. CDR3 length equals 18 residues. Germline V CDR1 and CDR2: SGHKS, YYEKEE (reference sequence). As DNA, the CDR3 is TGTGCCAGCAGCCGTGACCTAGCGGGAGGACCGTACCAAGAGACCCAGTACTTC. Its protein is CASSRDLAGGPYQETQYF.

This chain links TRBV7-2 with TRBJ2-7; tentatively, D is TRBD2 (6 bases). Germline V gene lookup returns CDR1 SGHTA and CDR2 FQGNSA. There are 16 residues in the CDR3. Trimming pared 2 bases from V and 4 bases from J, leaving 18 bases between. This chain's CDR3 is CASSLRHSGGVYEQYF. The CDR3 region has the DNA TGTGCCAGCAGCTTAAGACACTCCGGCGGGGTATACGAGCAGTACTTC. The entire variable domain, with the rest obtained from reference TRBV7-2 and TRBJ2-7, is as follows: GAGVSQSPSNKVTEKGKDVELRCDPISGHTALYWYRQSLGQGLEFLIYFQGNSAPDKSGLPSDRFSAERTGGSVSTLTIQRTQQEDSAVYLCASSLRHSGGVYEQYFGPGTRLTVT.

This chain links TRBV5-1 with TRBJ1-6; the D gene is possibly TRBD1 (6 bases). Trimming pared 4 bases from V and 4 bases from J, leaving 12 bases between. The V gene's germline CDR1 is SGHRS and CDR2 YFSETQ. The CDR3 has 15 residues. CDR3 sequence: CASSPKDSYNSPLHF. CDR3 coding DNA: TGCGCCAGCAGCCCGAAGGACAGTTATAATTCACCCCTCCACTTT. Filled out from reference TRBV5-1 and TRBJ1-6, the complete variable domain reads KAGVTQTPRYLIKTRGQQVTLSCSPISGHRSVSWYQQTPGQGLQFLFEYFSETQRNKGNFPGRFSGRQFSNSRSEMNVSTLELGDSALYLCASSPKDSYNSPLHFGNGTRLTVT.

This chain uses TRBV28 with TRBJ2-3, with TRBD2 matching over 8 bases. The CDR3 covers 17 residues. The germline V gene encodes CDR1 MDHEN and CDR2 SYDVKM. J was trimmed by 2 bases and V by 6 bases; bases with no gene match: 13. The CDR3 nucleotides are TGTGCCAGCAGACCGAGCGGGAGCTTGTTTTCCACAGATACGCAGTATTTT. It encodes CASRPSGSLFSTDTQYF.

The V gene is TRBV11-2, the J gene TRBJ1-2, with 7 bases lining up with TRBD1. CDR1 is SGHAT and CDR2 is FQNNGV in the germline V gene. CDR3 length: 15 residues. Losses at the gene ends were 8 bases for V and 8 bases for J; bases not matched to a gene: 17. The CDR3 protein is CASRRLQGEVRGYTF. CDR3 DNA: TGTGCCAGCCGGCGACTGCAGGGGGAAGTTCGGGGCTACACCTTC. The whole variable domain, filled in from reference TRBV11-2 and TRBJ1-2, reads EAGVAQSPRYKIIEKRQSVAFWCNPISGHATLYWYQQILGQGPKLLIQFQNNGVVDDSQLPKDRFSAERLKGVDSTLKIQPAKLEDSAVYLCASRRLQGEVRGYTFGSGTRLTVV.

The rearrangement joins TRBV5-1 to TRBJ2-3; 10 bases match TRBD2. This CDR3 region has 15 residues. Per germline, CDR1 SGHRS and CDR2 YFSETQ. V was clipped by 0 bases and J by 9 bases; unmatched bases: 7. The chain's CDR3 is CASSLEDSGRTTQYF. The CDR3 region has the DNA TGCGCCAGCAGCTTGGAAGATAGCGGGAGGACCACGCAGTATTTT.

V is TRBV4-3 and J is TRBJ2-3; TRBD2 matches at 13 bases. Germline trimming cut 1 base from V and 7 bases from J; bases unmatched to any gene: 5. CDR3 size: 16 residues. CDR1 and CDR2 (germline): LGHNA, YSLEER. CDR3: CASSQATSGRFHTQYF. The CDR3 nucleotides read TGCGCCAGCAGCCAAGCGACTAGCGGGAGGTTTCATACGCAGTATTTT.

The V call is TRBV28, the J call TRBJ1-4; 7 bases align to TRBD1. J was trimmed by 8 bases and V by 5 bases; bases with no gene match: 11. CDR3 length equals 15 residues. CDR1 is MDHEN and CDR2 is SYDVKM in the germline V gene. This chain's CDR3 is CASSAPTGTGEKLFF. In DNA form, the CDR3 reads TGTGCCAGCAGTGCCCCGACAGGGACGGGGGAAAAACTGTTTTTT.

This chain uses TRBV18 with TRBJ1-2; a weak D match, TRBD1 (6 bases). Trimming cost V 3 bases and J 7 bases, with 15 bases left between them. Germline V gene sequence: CDR1 KGHSH, CDR2 LQKENI. CDR3 length: 14 amino acids. CDR3 in DNA: TGTGCCAGCTCACCTAGGGACATCTTCTCTGGCTACACCTTC. Its protein is CASSPRDIFSGYTF.

The V call is TRBV14, the J call TRBJ2-1, with 9 bases matching TRBD2. J lost 4 bases, V lost 0 bases, and 4 bases had no gene match. From germline, CDR1 is SGHDN and CDR2 FVKESK. The CDR3 sequence is 16 residues long. CDR3: CASSQDILAGYNEQFF. CDR3 DNA: TGTGCCAGCAGCCAAGATATCCTAGCGGGATACAATGAGCAGTTCTTC.

This rearrangement joins TRBV2 to TRBJ1-3, with a possible D match to TRBD1 (6 bases). Germline values: CDR1 SNHLY, CDR2 FYNNEI. V lost 6 bases and J lost 2, with 14 bases in between. CDR3 length: 15 amino acids. The CDR3 DNA follows: TGTGCCAGCAGCATACAGGGCACGCCTGGAAACACCATATATTTT. This sequence encodes CASSIQGTPGNTIYF.

The CDR3 protein is CATSREGLNEQYF. In DNA, the CDR3 is TGTGCCACCAGCAGAGAAGGACTGAACGAGCAGTACTTC. The V gene is TRBV15, the J gene TRBJ2-7; D might be TRBD2 (5 bases). Deletions cut 0 bases from V and 5 bases from J, with 8 bases between. CDR3 length: 13 residues. Germline CDR1 is LNHNV and CDR2 is YYDKDF (reference sequence).

The rearrangement joins TRBV19 to TRBJ1-6; 8 bases align to TRBD1. Looked up from germline, CDR1 is LNHDA and CDR2 is SQIVND (reference sequence). The CDR3 has 14 amino acids. J lost 7 bases, V lost 4 bases, and 3 bases had no gene match. The CDR3 spells CASSTRQGNSPLHF. Here the CDR3 DNA reads TGTGCCAGTAGTACCCGACAGGGGAATTCACCCCTCCACTTT.

The genes are TRBV7-6 and TRBJ1-4, with D unresolved. V was cut by 4 bases and J by 5 bases, with 11 bases left in between. CDR1 is SGHVS, CDR2 FNYEAQ, per germline. This CDR3 is 14 amino acids long. CDR3: CASSSRRSNEKLFF. In DNA, the CDR3 is TGTGCCAGCAGCTCCCGACGGAGCAATGAAAAACTGTTTTTT.